The next 10 T cell receptor beta chains were all read from a single sample in a study of CD8 T cells in ankylosing spondylitis. One entry per CDR3 protein, called by TCRdb with MiXCR from the 5' RACE reads. The sample yields around 490,000 distinct CDR3 sequences, about 5.2% seen once. General study points: Seemingly distinctive of ankylosing spondylitis blood was a TCR beta motif formed by eight highly homologous variants.

Antigens for these TCRs are unknown. Sample: blood, either unsorted or a sorted T cell fraction (not recorded which). These receptors originate from a male donor with ankylosing spondylitis.

The sample holds many counts of this clonotype. The chain carries TRBV20-1 and TRBJ1-5; tentative D call: TRBD1 (6 bases). The V end lost 6 bases, the J end lost 0 bases, and 12 bases lay between the germline ends. The CDR3 length is 14 residues. Germline V gene data show CDR1 as DFQATT and CDR2 as SNEGSKA (reference sequence). The CDR3 reads CSAEDRISNQPQHF. CDR3 DNA: TGCAGTGCCGAGGACAGAATTAGCAATCAGCCCCAGCATTTT.

The sample holds many counts of this clonotype. The gene calls are TRBV20-1 and TRBJ2-3, with D possibly matching TRBD2 (7 bases). Per germline, CDR1 DFQATT and CDR2 SNEGSKA (reference sequence). The ends were cut back, 6 bases at V and 2 bases at J, with 15 bases in the middle. This CDR3 is 14 amino acids long. For the CDR3, the DNA is TGCAGTGCGGGAGGGGGGATGGACACAGATACGCAGTATTTT. Translated: CSAGGGMDTDTQYF.

At least ten counts were recorded for this clonotype. The chain combines TRBV7-2 with TRBJ1-4; D might be TRBD1 (6 bases). The CDR3 extends over 15 amino acids. CDR1 and CDR2 from the germline V gene are SGHTA and FQGNSA. V was pared by 4 bases and J by 4 bases, with 13 bases between. The CDR3 sequence: CASSSSGVLNEKLFF. The CDR3 DNA reads TGTGCCAGCAGCTCATCAGGGGTTCTTAATGAAAAACTGTTTTTT.

This clonotype has only a few counts. The genes are TRBV9 and TRBJ1-2; 8 bases fit TRBD1. V dropped 0 bases and J dropped 5; count of bases not matched to a gene: 6. CDR1 SGDLS and CDR2 YYNGEE come from the germline V gene. This CDR3 contains 15 residues. CDR3 coding DNA: TGTGCCAGCAGCGTAGGGAACAGGGGGATTTATGGCTACACCTTC. This gives the protein CASSVGNRGIYGYTF. The whole variable domain, remainder taken from reference TRBV9 and TRBJ1-2, is DSGVTQTPKHLITATGQRVTLRCSPRSGDLSVYWYQQSLDQGLQFLIQYYNGEERAKGNILERFSAQQFPDLHSELNLSSLELGDSALYFCASSVGNRGIYGYTFGSGTRLTVV.

This clonotype has ten or more counts. Here the CDR3 reads CASRRQGGGNTIYF. The CDR3 nucleotides read TGTGCCAGCAGGAGACAGGGAGGAGGAAACACCATATATTTT. The rearrangement links TRBV12-3 or TRBV12-4 to TRBJ1-3; TRBD1 matches at 7 bases. J gave up 4 bases and V 6 bases, and 6 bases lay outside the gene matches. The CDR3 loop spans 14 amino acids.

This clonotype was seen at least ten times. The chain couples TRBV12-3 or TRBV12-4 to TRBJ1-3; D uncertain. This CDR3 has 13 amino acids. Trimming left V 2 bases short and J 7 bases short, with 9 bases between. The CDR3 here is CASSLSLVNTIYF. The CDR3, as DNA: TGTGCCAGCAGTTTATCCCTTGTGAACACCATATATTTT.

This clonotype was counted at least ten times. The V and J genes are TRBV4-1 and TRBJ1-6; D might be TRBD1 (5 bases). CDR1 and CDR2 from the germline V gene are MGHRA and YSYEKL. CDR3 length equals 12 residues. Trimming stripped 3 bases from V and 10 bases from J, with 7 bases between. The CDR3 nucleotides read TGCGCCAGCAGCCATGGGGGATCACCCCTCCACTTT. It codes for CASSHGGSPLHF.

Ten or more counts support this clonotype. The chain carries TRBV28 and TRBJ1-2; a weak D match, TRBD1 (6 bases). The CDR3 is made up of 13 amino acids. Germline V gene sequence: CDR1 MDHEN, CDR2 SYDVKM. V was cut by 4 bases and J by 5 bases, with 11 bases left in between. CDR3 nucleotide sequence: TGTGCCAGCAGTTCTACAGGGTTGTATGGCTACACCTTC. Protein sequence: CASSSTGLYGYTF.

This clonotype has a count of ten or more. The rearrangement uses TRBV5-6 and TRBJ2-7, with D uncertain. The CDR3 extends over 14 amino acids. Germline-derived CDR1 and CDR2 are SGHDT and YYEEEE. Trimming stripped 0 bases from V and 2 bases from J, with 9 bases between. The CDR3 region is CASSLGRRPYEQYF. CDR3 DNA sequence: TGTGCCAGCAGCTTGGGCAGGAGACCCTACGAGCAGTACTTC.

This clonotype was detected many times. The rearrangement uses TRBV4-1 and TRBJ2-5; 7 positions agree with TRBD2. With V trimmed by 4 bases and J by 3 bases, 8 bases remained unmatched. Germline V lookup: CDR1 MGHRA, CDR2 YSYEKL. This CDR3 spans 15 amino acids. The CDR3: CASSLRSGFEETQYF. CDR3 in DNA: TGCGCCAGCAGCCTACGTAGCGGGTTTGAAGAGACCCAGTACTTC.